This entry lists 20 T cell receptor beta chains sequenced from one sample in a study of T cells expressing NK-cell markers. TCRdb reprocessed the 5' RACE reads and reports one entry per CDR3 protein, with no DNA. Found here are some 500,000 distinct CDR3 sequences; the top ten clones hold over 1.3%. Material for sequencing was blood T cells: a sorted CD56 or NKG2C T cell subset, CD4+ or CD8+ T cells, or bulk PBMC T cells (not recorded which). These receptors were obtained from a woman between 50 and 59 years old in good health.

The chain couples TRBV10-1 to TRBJ1-3. From germline, CDR1 is WNHNN and CDR2 SYGVQD (reference sequence). The CDR3 covers 15 residues. CDR3 region: CAKDWERGTGNTIYF.

J is TRBJ2-4 and V is TRBV6-1. Germline V gene lookup returns CDR1 MNHNS and CDR2 SASEGT. This CDR3 has 16 residues. This CDR3 is CASSEGDTALKGIQYF.

The CDR3 spells CSARDTRDYNEQFF. This chain links TRBV20-1 with TRBJ2-1; the D gene TCRdb calls, TRBD2, cannot be checked with no DNA. The CDR3 runs 14 residues. Germline V gene sequence: CDR1 DFQATT, CDR2 SNEGSKA (reference sequence).

The chain employs TRBV6-1 and TRBJ1-2. CDR3 size: 15 residues. The germline V gene has CDR1 MNHNS and CDR2 SASEGT. The CDR3 sequence is CASSEAGALWEGYTF.

The chain combines TRBV5-1 with TRBJ2-3; TCRdb calls TRBD2, which cannot be checked without DNA. Looked up from germline, CDR1 is SGHRS and CDR2 is YFSETQ. CDR3 length equals 14 residues. Here the CDR3 reads CASSLETAADTQYF.

V usage is TRBV20-1 and J usage is TRBJ2-1; TCRdb designates TRBD2, a call that cannot be tested without DNA. Germline values: CDR1 DFQATT, CDR2 SNEGSKA (reference sequence). The CDR3 has 13 amino acids. The CDR3 protein is CSQSGVSYNEQFF.

The chain is built from TRBV27 and TRBJ1-1. The CDR3 sequence is 13 residues long. In germline, CDR1 is MNHEY, CDR2 SMNVEV (reference sequence). The CDR3 here is CASRPQGGTEAFF.

This chain connects TRBV2 to TRBJ2-1; TCRdb's D call of TRBD2 is untestable without DNA. The germline V gene has CDR1 SNHLY and CDR2 FYNNEI. There are 12 residues in the CDR3. The CDR3 here is CASERGNYEQFF.

The chain is built from TRBV20-1 and TRBJ2-7; TCRdb names TRBD1, which stays unverified in the absence of DNA. The CDR3 has 15 amino acids. Looked up from germline, CDR1 is DFQATT and CDR2 is SNEGSKA (reference sequence). The CDR3 is CSAVPLQGFPYEQYF.

This chain links TRBV7-2 with TRBJ2-2; there is no DNA to check the TCRdb D call of TRBD2. Germline V CDR1 and CDR2: SGHTA, FQGNSA. There are 14 residues in the CDR3. Here the CDR3 reads CASSAGLRTGELFF.

The chain couples TRBV6-1 to TRBJ1-1; TCRdb calls TRBD1, which cannot be checked without DNA. The CDR3 runs to 14 residues. Germline CDR1 is MNHNS and CDR2 is SASEGT. CDR3 protein: CASSAEQVLGGAFF.

V is TRBV6-1 and J is TRBJ1-5; TCRdb indicates TRBD1, and absent DNA this call remains unverified. Germline V lookup: CDR1 MNHNS, CDR2 SASEGT. This CDR3 comprises 14 residues. The CDR3 region is CASTGTGVNQPQHF.

The CDR3 protein is CASHGGLGSYEQYF. The rearrangement links TRBV18 to TRBJ2-7. Germline V lookup: CDR1 KGHSH, CDR2 LQKENI. CDR3 size: 14 residues.

The V gene is TRBV12-3 or TRBV12-4, the J gene TRBJ2-3; without DNA, the TCRdb call of TRBD2 cannot be checked. The length of the CDR3 is 16 residues. The CDR3 region is CASSRVAGGWADTQYF.

The chain employs TRBV27 and TRBJ2-5; with no DNA, the TCRdb D assignment of TRBD2 cannot be verified. This CDR3 contains 16 residues. The V gene's germline CDR1 is MNHEY and CDR2 SMNVEV (reference sequence). The CDR3: CASSLGRREGRETQYF.

This chain links TRBV25-1 with TRBJ2-2; checking the TCRdb D call of TRBD1 is not possible without DNA. The CDR3 has 13 amino acids. Germline CDR1 reads MGHDK; CDR2 reads SYGVNS. The CDR3 here is CASGGLNTGELFF.

The rearrangement uses TRBV5-1 and TRBJ2-2; TCRdb outputs TRBD1, but without DNA this stays unchecked. This CDR3 region has 15 residues. The germline V gene has CDR1 SGHRS and CDR2 YFSETQ. The CDR3 protein is CASSWGGKNTGELFF.

This chain connects TRBV2 to TRBJ2-1; as DNA is missing, the TRBD1 call by TCRdb cannot be tested. Per germline, CDR1 SNHLY and CDR2 FYNNEI. The length of the CDR3 is 13 residues. This CDR3 is CASSEAPGTEQFF.

The chain has TRBV28 and TRBJ1-1; TCRdb calls TRBD1, which cannot be checked without DNA. This CDR3 contains 14 residues. From germline, CDR1 is MDHEN and CDR2 SYDVKM. CDR3: CASRNRGPYTEAFF.

The rearrangement joins TRBV20-1 to TRBJ2-1; TCRdb's D call of TRBD2 is untestable without DNA. The length of the CDR3 is 14 residues. Germline V gene data show CDR1 as DFQATT and CDR2 as SNEGSKA (reference sequence). CDR3 sequence: CSASLGRVTARPFF.